This paragraph reports one T cell receptor (beta chain). Its matching antigen is unknown. With 4 bases removed from V and 2 bases from J, the gap between germline ends came to 12 bases. This CDR3 is built from 14 residues. Looked up from germline, CDR1 is KGHSH and CDR2 is LQKENI. 60 Vbeta and 13 Jbeta primers were used in PCR. Measured with immunoSEQ multiplex PCR; TCRdb has only the in-frame clones, and not every one. Here the sample spans approximately 170,000 clones, 70% to 80% being singletons. This sample is drawn from a study of cytomegalovirus exposure and HLA in healthy donors. Study details: About 85 million unique TCR sequences came from HLA-typed donors in an early release. Whole-study results and caveats: Among TCR beta chains of equal frequency, HLA-associated ones were more clonally expanded in a later analysis. A later analysis linked about 17,000 TCR beta sequences to HLA alleles at 0.05 false discovery rate. High sensitivity and specificity were reportedly achieved when the classifier diagnosed cytomegalovirus status.

What was sequenced was PBMCs. The receptor was isolated from a man aged 18 to 35 in good health and CMV-seropositive. The chain carries TRBV18 and TRBJ2-7; D may be TRBD1 (6 bases). CDR3 sequence (DNA): TGTGCCAGCTCACACGCACAGGGAACCTACGAGCAGTACTTC. Its translation is CASSHAQGTYEQYF.